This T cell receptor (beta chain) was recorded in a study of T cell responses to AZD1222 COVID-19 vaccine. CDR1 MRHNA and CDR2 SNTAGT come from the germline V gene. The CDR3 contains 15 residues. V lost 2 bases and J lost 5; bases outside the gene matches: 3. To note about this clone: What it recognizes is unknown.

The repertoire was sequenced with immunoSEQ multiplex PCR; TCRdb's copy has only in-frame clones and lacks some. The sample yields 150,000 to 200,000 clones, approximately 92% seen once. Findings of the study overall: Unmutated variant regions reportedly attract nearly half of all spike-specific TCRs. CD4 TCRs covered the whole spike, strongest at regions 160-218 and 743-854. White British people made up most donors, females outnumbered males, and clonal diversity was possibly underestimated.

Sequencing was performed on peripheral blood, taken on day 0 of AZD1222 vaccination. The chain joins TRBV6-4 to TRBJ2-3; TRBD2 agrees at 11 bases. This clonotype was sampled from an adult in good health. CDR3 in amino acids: CASSDLAGGLDTQYF. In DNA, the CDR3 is TGTGCCAGCAGTGACCTAGCGGGAGGATTAGATACGCAGTATTTT.